This T cell receptor beta chain was recorded in a study of blood T cell repertoires in COVID-19. On the study more broadly: Samples representing acute and convalescent COVID-19 were sourced from the United States, Italy and Spain. Sample material is recorded as cDNA or gDNA derived from T cells, B-cell-depleted T cells, or PBMCs.

CDR3 length equals 15 residues. Trimming at V came to 7 bases and at J to 10 bases, leaving 17 bases not matched to a gene. From germline, CDR1 is SGHRS and CDR2 YFSETQ. In the original workflow: Estimation of nucleated cell counts relied on the amplification of reference gene primers. TCRdb's copy holds only in-frame clones and misses some; the assay was immunoSEQ multiplex PCR. The V and J calls and clone size were taken over from that table, and D and trimming were inferred from the DNA. The sample contains 200,000 to 300,000 clones, approximately 84% of which appear only once. The receptor was isolated from an elderly woman with acute or convalescent COVID-19. The chain carries TRBV5-1 and TRBJ2-1, with 7 bases that match TRBD1. Sequencing input: peripheral blood. The CDR3 reads CASHGQTGPTSEQFF. The CDR3 DNA reads as TGCGCCAGCCATGGACAGACAGGGCCGACCAGCGAGCAGTTCTTC.